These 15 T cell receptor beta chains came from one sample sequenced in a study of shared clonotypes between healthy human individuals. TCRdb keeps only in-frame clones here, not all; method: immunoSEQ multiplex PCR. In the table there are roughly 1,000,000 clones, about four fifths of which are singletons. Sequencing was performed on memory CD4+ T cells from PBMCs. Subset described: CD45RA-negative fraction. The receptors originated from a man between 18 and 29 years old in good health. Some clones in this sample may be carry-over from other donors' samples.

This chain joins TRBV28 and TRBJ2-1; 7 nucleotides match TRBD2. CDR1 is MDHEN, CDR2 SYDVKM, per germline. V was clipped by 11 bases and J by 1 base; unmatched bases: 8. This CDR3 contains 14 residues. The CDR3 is CALSGGGSYNEQFF. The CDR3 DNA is TGTGCCCTATCTGGCGGGGGATCCTACAATGAGCAGTTCTTC.

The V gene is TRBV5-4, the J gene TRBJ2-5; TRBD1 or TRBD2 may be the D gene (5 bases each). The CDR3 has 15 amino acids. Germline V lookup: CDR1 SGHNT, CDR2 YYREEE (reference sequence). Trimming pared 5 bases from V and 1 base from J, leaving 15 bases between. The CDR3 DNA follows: TGTGCCAGCAGGCCGGATGGGACCGCCCAAGAGACCCAGTACTTC. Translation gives CASRPDGTAQETQYF.

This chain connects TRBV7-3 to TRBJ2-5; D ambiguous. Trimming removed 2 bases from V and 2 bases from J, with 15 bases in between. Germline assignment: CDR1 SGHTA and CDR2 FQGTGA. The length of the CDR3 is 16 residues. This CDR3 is CASSLFGPGFQETQYF. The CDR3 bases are TGTGCCAGCAGCTTATTCGGCCCAGGCTTTCAAGAGACCCAGTACTTC.

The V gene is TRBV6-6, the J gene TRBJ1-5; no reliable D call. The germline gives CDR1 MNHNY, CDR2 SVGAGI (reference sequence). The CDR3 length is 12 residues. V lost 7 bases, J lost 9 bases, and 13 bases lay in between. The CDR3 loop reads CASTVTAGPQHF. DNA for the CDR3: TGTGCCAGCACAGTTACAGCTGGGCCCCAGCATTTT.

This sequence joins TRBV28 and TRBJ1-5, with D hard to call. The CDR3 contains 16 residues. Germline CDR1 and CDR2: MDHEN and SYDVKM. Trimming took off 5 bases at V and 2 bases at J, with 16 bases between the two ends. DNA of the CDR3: TGTGCCAGCAGTACTTTGTGGAGGGAGGGCAATCAGCCCCAGCATTTT. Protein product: CASSTLWREGNQPQHF.

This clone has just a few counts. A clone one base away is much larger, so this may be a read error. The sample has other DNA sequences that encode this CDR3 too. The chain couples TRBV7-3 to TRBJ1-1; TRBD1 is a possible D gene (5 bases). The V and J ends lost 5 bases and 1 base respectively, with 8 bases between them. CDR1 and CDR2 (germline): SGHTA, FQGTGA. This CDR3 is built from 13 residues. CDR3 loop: CASSQDRNTEAFF. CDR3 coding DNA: TGTGCCAGCAGCCAAGACAGGAACACTGAAGCTTTCTTT.

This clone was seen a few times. CDR3 loop: CATSRKLRSEAFF. CDR3 sequence (DNA): TGTGCCACCAGCCGAAAACTTAGGTCAGAGGCTTTCTTT. V gene TRBV15 combines with J gene TRBJ1-1; D remains unclear. The CDR3 has 13 amino acids. Trimming removed 5 bases at V and 11 bases at J, with 18 bases between. Germline V lookup: CDR1 LNHNV, CDR2 YYDKDF (reference sequence).

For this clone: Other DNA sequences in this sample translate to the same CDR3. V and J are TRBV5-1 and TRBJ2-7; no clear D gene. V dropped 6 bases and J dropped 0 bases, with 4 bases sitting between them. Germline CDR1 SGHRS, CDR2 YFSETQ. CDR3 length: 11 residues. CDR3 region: CASTDSYEQYF. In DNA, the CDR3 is TGCGCCAGCACCGACTCCTACGAGCAGTACTTC.

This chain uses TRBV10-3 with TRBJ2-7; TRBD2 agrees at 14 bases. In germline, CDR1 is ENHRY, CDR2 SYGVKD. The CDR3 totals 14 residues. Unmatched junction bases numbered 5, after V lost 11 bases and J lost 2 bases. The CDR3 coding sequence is TGTGCCGCGGGACTAGCGGGAGACCCCTACGAGCAGTACTTC. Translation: CAAGLAGDPYEQYF.

The CDR3 protein is CASSQEATLPREQYF. The CDR3 region has the DNA TGCGCCAGCAGCCAAGAGGCAACGCTCCCACGCGAGCAGTACTTC. V gene TRBV4-3 combines with J gene TRBJ2-7; no clear D gene. V gave up 0 bases and J gave up 6 bases, with 15 bases separating them. The CDR3 extends over 15 amino acids. Germline CDR1 and CDR2: LGHNA and YSLEER.

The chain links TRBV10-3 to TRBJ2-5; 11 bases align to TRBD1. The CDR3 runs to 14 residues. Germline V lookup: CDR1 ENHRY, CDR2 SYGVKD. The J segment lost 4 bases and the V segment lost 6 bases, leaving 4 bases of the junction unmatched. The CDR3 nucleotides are TGTGCCATCAGCCCCGGGACAGGGGGAGAGACCCAGTACTTC. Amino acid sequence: CAISPGTGGETQYF.

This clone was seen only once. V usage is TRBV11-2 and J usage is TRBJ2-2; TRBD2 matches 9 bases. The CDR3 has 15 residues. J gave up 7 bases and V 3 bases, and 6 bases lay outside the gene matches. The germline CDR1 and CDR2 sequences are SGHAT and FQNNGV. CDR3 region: CASSLAGGRGGELFF. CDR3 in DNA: TGTGCCAGCAGCTTGGCGGGAGGGCGAGGCGGGGAGCTGTTTTTT.

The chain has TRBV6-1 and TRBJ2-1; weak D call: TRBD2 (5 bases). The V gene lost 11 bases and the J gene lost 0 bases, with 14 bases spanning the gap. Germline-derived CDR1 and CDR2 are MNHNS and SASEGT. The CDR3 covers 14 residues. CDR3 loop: CAGKPGISYNEQFF. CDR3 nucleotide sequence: TGTGCCGGCAAACCGGGGATCTCCTACAATGAGCAGTTCTTC.

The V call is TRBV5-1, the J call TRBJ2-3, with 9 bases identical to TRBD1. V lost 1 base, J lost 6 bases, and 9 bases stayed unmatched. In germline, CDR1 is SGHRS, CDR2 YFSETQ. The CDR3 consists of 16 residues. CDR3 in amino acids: CASSLSGTGLDDTQYF. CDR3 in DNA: TGCGCCAGCAGCTTGTCCGGGACAGGGCTAGACGATACGCAGTATTTT. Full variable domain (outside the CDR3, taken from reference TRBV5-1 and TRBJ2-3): KAGVTQTPRYLIKTRGQQVTLSCSPISGHRSVSWYQQTPGQGLQFLFEYFSETQRNKGNFPGRFSGRQFSNSRSEMNVSTLELGDSALYLCASSLSGTGLDDTQYFGPGTRLTVL.

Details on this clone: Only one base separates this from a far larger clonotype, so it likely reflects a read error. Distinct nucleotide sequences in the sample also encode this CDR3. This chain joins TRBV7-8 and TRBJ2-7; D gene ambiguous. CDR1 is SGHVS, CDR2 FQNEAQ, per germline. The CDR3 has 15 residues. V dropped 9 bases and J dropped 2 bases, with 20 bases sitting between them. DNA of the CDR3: TGTGCCAGTAGTTTCCTCCGCTACTCACCCTACGAGCAGTACTTC. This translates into CASSFLRYSPYEQYF. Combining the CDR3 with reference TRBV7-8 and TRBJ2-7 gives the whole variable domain GAGVSQSPRYKVAKRGQDVALRCDPISGHVSLFWYQQALGQGPEFLTYFQNEAQLDKSGLPSDRFFAERPEGSVSTLKIQRTQQEDSAVYLCASSFLRYSPYEQYFGPGTRLTVT.